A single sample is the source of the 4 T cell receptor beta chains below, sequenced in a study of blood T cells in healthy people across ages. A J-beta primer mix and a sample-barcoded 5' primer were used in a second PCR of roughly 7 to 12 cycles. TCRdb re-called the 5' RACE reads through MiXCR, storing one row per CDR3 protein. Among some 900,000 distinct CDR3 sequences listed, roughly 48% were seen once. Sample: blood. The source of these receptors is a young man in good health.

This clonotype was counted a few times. The CDR3 DNA reads TGTGCCAGCACTGGACAATACAATGAGCAGTTCTTC. It encodes CASTGQYNEQFF. This chain uses TRBV28 with TRBJ2-1; the D gene is possibly TRBD1 (5 bases). The CDR3 has 12 residues. The V gene's germline CDR1 is MDHEN and CDR2 SYDVKM. Trimming removed 7 bases from V and 4 bases from J, with 8 bases in between. Full variable domain (remainder filled in from reference TRBV28 and TRBJ2-1): DVKVTQSSRYLVKRTGEKVFLECVQDMDHENMFWYRQDPGLGLRLIYFSYDVKMKEKGDIPEGYSVSREKKERFSLILESASTNQTSMYLCASTGQYNEQFFGPGTRLTVL.

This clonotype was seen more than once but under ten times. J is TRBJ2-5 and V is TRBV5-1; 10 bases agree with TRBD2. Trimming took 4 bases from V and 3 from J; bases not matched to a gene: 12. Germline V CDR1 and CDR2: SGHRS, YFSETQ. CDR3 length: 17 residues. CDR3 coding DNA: TGCGCCAGCAGCACCCTGGACACAGCGGGGGGGGAAGAGACCCAGTACTTC. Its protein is CASSTLDTAGGEETQYF.

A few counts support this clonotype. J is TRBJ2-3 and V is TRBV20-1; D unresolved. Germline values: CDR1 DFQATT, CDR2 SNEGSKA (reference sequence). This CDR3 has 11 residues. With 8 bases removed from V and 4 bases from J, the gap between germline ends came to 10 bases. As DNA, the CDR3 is TGCAGTCGCCGCGCGGCAGATACGCAGTATTTT. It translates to CSRRAADTQYF.

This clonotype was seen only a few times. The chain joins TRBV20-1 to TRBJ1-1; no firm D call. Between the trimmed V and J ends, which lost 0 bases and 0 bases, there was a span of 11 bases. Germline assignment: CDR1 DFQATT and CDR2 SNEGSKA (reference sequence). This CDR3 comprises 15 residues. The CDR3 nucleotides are TGCAGTGCTAGAGATCCCGAGGGTTTGAACACTGAAGCTTTCTTT. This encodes CSARDPEGLNTEAFF.